This T cell receptor beta chain was sequenced during a study of shared T cell receptors in the human thymus. Some clones are missing from TCRdb's copy, which holds only in-frame ones; the method was immunoSEQ multiplex PCR. The profile shows hundreds of thousands of clones, more than 75% of them singletons. The V segment lost 2 bases and the J segment 4 bases; nucleotides outside the gene matches: 9. This CDR3 is 17 amino acids long. Germline V lookup: CDR1 SGHRS, CDR2 YFSETQ. The same sample was also studied in work on human thymus T cells. That source notes: Each of the donors was a healthy Finnish infant who was undergoing open corrective cardiac surgery for congenital heart defects. The thymus tissue came from resections taken during corrective heart surgery.

This clonotype was obtained from a boy less than two years old with a congenital heart defect. V gene TRBV5-1 combines with J gene TRBJ1-1; the match to TRBD1 covers 12 bases. The material sequenced was thymocytes. This chain's CDR3 is CASSFLTGQGAITEAFF. For the CDR3, the DNA is TGCGCCAGCAGCTTCCTGACGGGACAGGGGGCGATCACTGAAGCTTTCTTT.